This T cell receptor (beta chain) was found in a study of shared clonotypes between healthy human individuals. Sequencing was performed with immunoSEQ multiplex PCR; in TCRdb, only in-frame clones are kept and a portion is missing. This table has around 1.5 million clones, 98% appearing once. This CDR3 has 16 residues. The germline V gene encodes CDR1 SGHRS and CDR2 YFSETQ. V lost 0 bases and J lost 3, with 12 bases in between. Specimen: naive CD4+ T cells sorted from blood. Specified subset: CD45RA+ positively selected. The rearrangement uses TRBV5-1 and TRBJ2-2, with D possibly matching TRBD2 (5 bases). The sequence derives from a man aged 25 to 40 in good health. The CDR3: CASSLGFLRDTGELFF. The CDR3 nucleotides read TGCGCCAGCAGCTTGGGTTTTTTGAGGGACACCGGGGAGCTGTTTTTT.